These 14 T cell receptor beta chains share one sample of origin, sequenced in a study of shared T cell receptors in the human thymus. TCRdb's table, derived via immunoSEQ multiplex PCR, lists solely in-frame clones and lacks some. The data hold about 660,000 clones, with about 90% observed a single time. These data are also associated with another study on human thymus T cells.

The sequenced sample was thymocytes. The receptors come from a boy under three years old with a congenital heart defect.

The chain recombines TRBV7-2 with TRBJ2-1; D perhaps matches TRBD1 (5 bases). CDR3 length equals 15 residues. Trimming took off 5 bases at V and 1 base at J, with 12 bases between the two ends. The germline CDR1 and CDR2 sequences are SGHTA and FQGNSA. The CDR3 sequence is CASSNQDNSYNEQFF. DNA for the CDR3: TGTGCCAGCAGCAACCAGGACAATTCCTACAATGAGCAGTTCTTC.

The chain joins TRBV27 to TRBJ2-1, with D tentatively TRBD2 (6 bases). Germline CDR1 and CDR2: MNHEY and SMNVEV (reference sequence). The CDR3 covers 13 residues. Trimming cost V 5 bases and J 10 bases, with 15 bases left between them. Here the CDR3 reads CASSPKGAGEQFF. DNA of the CDR3: TGTGCCAGCAGTCCCAAGGGCGCGGGAGAGCAGTTCTTC.

The chain has TRBV7-6 and TRBJ2-3; 8 positions match TRBD2. The J segment lost 4 bases and the V segment lost 1 base, leaving 10 bases of the junction unmatched. The CDR3 totals 17 residues. Germline values: CDR1 SGHVS, CDR2 FNYEAQ. As DNA, the CDR3 is TGTGCCAGCAGCTTAGAGCTTCCGGGACTAGGGGCAGATACGCAGTATTTT. Translating gives CASSLELPGLGADTQYF.

This clone was recorded only once. V gene TRBV5-4 combines with J gene TRBJ2-3; 8 nucleotides align to TRBD2. Germline V lookup: CDR1 SGHNT, CDR2 YYREEE (reference sequence). The CDR3 extends over 16 amino acids. V lost 0 bases and J lost 3; bases outside the gene matches: 6. CDR3 residues: CASSLGKAGDTDTQYF. The CDR3 DNA reads as TGTGCCAGCAGCTTGGGCAAAGCGGGGGATACAGATACGCAGTATTTT.

V usage is TRBV5-1 and J usage is TRBJ2-7; the match to TRBD2 covers 12 bases. Unmatched junction bases numbered 4, after V lost 0 bases and J lost 0 bases. The CDR3 covers 17 residues. In germline, CDR1 is SGHRS, CDR2 YFSETQ. DNA for the CDR3: TGCGCCAGCAGCTTGGAACTAGCGGGAGGCAACTCCTACGAGCAGTACTTC. Translated: CASSLELAGGNSYEQYF.

V usage is TRBV5-4 and J usage is TRBJ2-7; 10 nucleotides align to TRBD2. Per the germline V gene, CDR1 is SGHNT and CDR2 is YYREEE (reference sequence). The CDR3 contains 16 residues. V shed 0 bases and J 3 bases; nucleotides not matched to a gene: 6. In DNA form, the CDR3 reads TGTGCCAGCAGCTTGGCTATGGGACTAGCGCGCTACGAGCAGTACTTC. Its translation is CASSLAMGLARYEQYF.

The chain joins TRBV7-7 to TRBJ2-5; 8 bases map to TRBD1. V shed 5 bases, J shed 3 bases, and the junction held 8 bases outside the gene matches. The CDR3 loop spans 15 amino acids. The V gene's germline CDR1 is SSHAT and CDR2 FNYEAQ (reference sequence). The DNA for the CDR3 is TGTGCCAGCAGCGAGCCACAGGGGGGCGAAGAGACCCAGTACTTC. It yields the protein CASSEPQGGEETQYF.

The chain links TRBV4-1 to TRBJ2-7; the match to TRBD2 covers 8 bases. Germline CDR1 MGHRA, CDR2 YSYEKL. V lost 0 bases and J lost 3; bases outside the gene matches: 13. The CDR3 has 18 residues. In nucleotides, the CDR3 is TGCGCCAGCAGCCAAGAGCGCTTCGCGGGGGGCGGACACTACGAGCAGTACTTC. Encoded protein: CASSQERFAGGGHYEQYF.

This clone was counted between two and nine times. The chain couples TRBV2 to TRBJ1-2, with D perhaps TRBD1 (6 bases). CDR1 and CDR2 from the germline V gene are SNHLY and FYNNEI. Trimming pared 3 bases from V and 4 bases from J, leaving 12 bases between. This CDR3 region has 14 residues. The CDR3 here is CASSDPGAGYGYTF. The CDR3 bases are TGTGCCAGCAGTGACCCAGGGGCGGGCTATGGCTACACCTTC.

The J gene is TRBJ2-2, the V gene TRBV6-6; D unresolved. V lost 2 bases and J 5 bases, leaving 9 bases between the germline ends. CDR1 MNHNY and CDR2 SVGAGI come from the germline V gene (reference sequence). This CDR3 has 14 amino acids. CDR3 sequence (DNA): TGTGCCAGCAGTTACGGGCACCTAACCGGGGAGCTGTTTTTT. It translates to CASSYGHLTGELFF.

The rearrangement joins TRBV12-5 to TRBJ2-1; 7 bases match TRBD2. Germline CDR1 is LGHNT and CDR2 is FRNRAP. Germline trimming cut 0 bases from V and 7 bases from J; bases unmatched to any gene: 9. This CDR3 is built from 16 residues. The CDR3 coding sequence is TGTGCTAGTGGTTTGGTACCTGGCGGGAGATGGAATGAGCAGTTCTTC. This translates into CASGLVPGGRWNEQFF.

This clone was observed a handful of times. Other DNA sequences within the sample encode an identical CDR3. The chain is built from TRBV19 and TRBJ2-7, with D perhaps TRBD1 (5 bases). The CDR3 extends over 15 amino acids. With 6 bases removed from V and 0 bases from J, the gap between germline ends came to 15 bases. Germline lookup yields CDR1 LNHDA and CDR2 SQIVND (reference sequence). The CDR3 loop reads CASRETDWDSYEQYF. As DNA, the CDR3 is TGTGCCAGTAGGGAGACAGACTGGGACTCCTACGAGCAGTACTTC.

This clone occurred once. This chain joins TRBV4-3 and TRBJ1-1, with 8 bases that match TRBD1. The CDR3 runs 18 residues. The V segment lost 1 base and the J segment 4 bases; nucleotides outside the gene matches: 14. Germline V gene data show CDR1 as LGHNA and CDR2 as YSLEER. This CDR3 reads CASSQGAGGAKTVTEAFF. DNA for the CDR3: TGCGCCAGCAGCCAAGGGGCAGGGGGCGCTAAGACGGTCACTGAAGCTTTCTTT.

This sequence joins TRBV27 and TRBJ1-2; 11 bases agree with TRBD1. Germline CDR1 is MNHEY and CDR2 is SMNVEV (reference sequence). This CDR3 is 13 amino acids long. The ends lost 8 bases at V and 9 bases at J; junction bases unmatched: 8. CDR3 loop: CASGWGQGVSYTF. DNA of the CDR3: TGTGCCAGCGGGTGGGGACAGGGGGTAAGCTACACCTTC.